This T cell receptor beta chain emerged from a study of T cells after yellow fever vaccination (dated by TCRdb to about 2019). Regarding the study in general: Libraries from fractions with low cell numbers were prepared with the SMART-Seq v4 Ultra Low Input RNA kit. To track T-cell clones before and after primary and booster YFV17D yellow fever vaccination, bulk TCR alpha and beta repertoires were sequenced longitudinally. Two healthy male donors, one aged 18 to 30 and one aged 30 to 40 years, were included in the cohort. Bulk PBMC replicates and cell subsets were isolated from blood drawn at multiple timepoints before and after both primary and secondary immunization. General findings and caveats noted by the study authors: After the booster, most clones that had expanded after primary vaccination were detected again (approximately 96% of CD4 and around nine tenths of CD8), suggesting broad maintenance of memory. Computational filtering was required because FACS-sorted repertoires could contain abundant contaminating clonotypes from the bulk population. Only two donors were included in the study, so the extent to which the findings can be generalized is limited. Compared with the primary T-cell response, the secondary T-cell response was weaker but faster, peaking on day 5 rather than day 15. A small share of clonotypes was detected in both CD4 and CD8 compartments, with the overlap likely arising from convergent recombination.

Synthesis of TCR cDNA relied on 5'RACE template switching, a step that introduced a universal primer site along with unique molecular identifiers. cDNA synthesis was primed from both the TCR alpha and TCR beta constant segments. Libraries were amplified in two PCR steps, with sample barcodes and sequencing adapters added in the second step. Sequencing of the libraries was done on either Illumina HiSeq 2500 (2x100 bp) or NovaSeq (2x150 bp). The original pipeline was this. MIGEC handled demultiplexing of reads and collapsing into UMI consensus sequences, while MiXCR performed V(D)J alignment. Clonotypes responding to the vaccine were identified with edgeR on replicate PBMC samples, with the criteria of FDR below 0.01 and a log2 fold change above 5 up to day 15. Bulk clonotypes were assigned CD4 or CD8 identity according to which sequenced CD4 or CD8 repertoire held them at higher abundance. TCRdb reanalyzed the raw reads on its own, using fastp at Q25 for trimming and MiXCR for clone calling, and kept in-frame beta chains. Identical CDR3 proteins give one entry, which carries the most common genes and DNA. The V and J calls were not made by the authors but by TCRdb's processing. The sample data list over 110,000 distinct CDR3 sequences, and around 7.7% of these were observed just once. Less than 0.95% of the sample lies in the top ten.

The table lists this clonotype with many counts. Its antigen remains unidentified. Base qualities were left out, and no much larger clone turns up one base away. The CDR3 numbers 15 residues from cysteine through phenylalanine. Left in the record is the CDR3 DNA by itself, 45 bases read in frame from the first base. V is pared back by 5 bases and J by 8 bases, with 22 bases lying between the germline termini. The germline V gene yields SGHVS for CDR1 and FQNEAQ for CDR2. Sample treatment or condition, as interpreted from the label and publication: live attenuated yellow fever vaccine strain. PBMCs were isolated from peripheral blood using a standard Ficoll-Paque protocol. Dynabeads CD4 and CD8 positive selection kits were used to isolate CD4 and CD8 T-cell fractions. RNA was extracted with TriZol from bulk PBMCs, CD4 and CD8 fractions, and dextramer-positive and dextramer-negative fractions.

The specimen was CD4+ T cells sorted from PBMCs, collected 5 days after the yellow fever booster vaccination. This receptor was obtained from a man aged 30 to 39 who received the YFV17D yellow fever vaccine. Here the chain combines TRBV7-8 and TRBJ2-7, with no D gene named confidently. Read as DNA, the sequence is TGTGCCAGCAGCCTAACCCCCCTCCCGAGGAATAAGCAGTACTTC. Its translation is CASSLTPLPRNKQYF.